This record concerns one T cell receptor beta chain sequence. Its antigen remains unidentified. The assay used deep level. The quantity of DNA used in unsorted PBMC replicate PCRs was around 0.3 ug, corresponding to about 30,000 T cell genomes. In the original analysis: Filtering was not the same, since immunoSEQ gave junction-only sequences without quality scores. Data came from immunoSEQ multiplex PCR; TCRdb stores just in-frame clones and leaves some out. That table furnishes V, J and clone size, whereas the DNA furnished D and trimming. The table lists about 490,000 clones, approximately 79% of them singletons, with less than 15% in the top ten. The length of the CDR3 is 15 residues. With 3 bases removed from V and 3 bases from J, the gap between germline ends came to 15 bases. The germline V gene has CDR1 LNHNV and CDR2 YYDKDF (reference sequence). This record comes from a study of shared clonotypes between healthy human individuals.

Whole-study findings and limits: With few donors, the genetic and exposure-history diversity represented was limited.

Material: PBMCs. The V and J genes are TRBV15 and TRBJ2-7, with D perhaps assigned TRBD1 or TRBD2 (5 bases each). The receptor comes from a woman in her thirties or forties in good health. Some clones in this sample may be carry-over from other donors' samples. The CDR3 DNA sequence: TGTGCCACCAGCAGCAGGGACGGTTACTTCTACGAGCAGTACTTC. Translating it yields CATSSRDGYFYEQYF.